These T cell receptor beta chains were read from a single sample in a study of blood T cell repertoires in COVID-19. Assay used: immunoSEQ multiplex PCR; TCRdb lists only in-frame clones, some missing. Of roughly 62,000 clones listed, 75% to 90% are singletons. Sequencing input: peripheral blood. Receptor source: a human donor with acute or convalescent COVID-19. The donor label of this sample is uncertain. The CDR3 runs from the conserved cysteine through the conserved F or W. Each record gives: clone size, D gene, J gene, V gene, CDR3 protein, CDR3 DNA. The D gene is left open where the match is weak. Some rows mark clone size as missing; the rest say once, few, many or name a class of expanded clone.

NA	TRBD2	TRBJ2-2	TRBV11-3	CASSLGGGAKTGELFF	TGTGCCAGCAGCTTAGGCGGGGGGGCTAAGACCGGGGAGCTGTTTTTT
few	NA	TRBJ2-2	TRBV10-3	CAISDNGGVPGELFF	TGTGCCATCAGTGATAACGGCGGGGTACCCGGGGAGCTGTTTTTT
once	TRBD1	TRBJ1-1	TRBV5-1	CASSLRTGGSSSNEAFF	TGCGCCAGCAGCTTGAGGACAGGAGGCTCGTCATCCAATGAAGCTTTCTTT
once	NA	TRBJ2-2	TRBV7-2	CASSLIRGGTGELFF	TGTGCCAGCAGCTTAATTAGGGGTGGGACCGGGGAGCTGTTTTTT
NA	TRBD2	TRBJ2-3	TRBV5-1	CASSLGLAGVQQYF	TGCGCCAGCAGCTTGGGACTAGCGGGGGTTCAACAGTATTTT
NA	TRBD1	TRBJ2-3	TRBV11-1	CASTDRGLTDTQYF	TGTGCCAGCACCGACAGGGGGCTTACAGATACGCAGTATTTT
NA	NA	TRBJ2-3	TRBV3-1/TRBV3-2	CASSPGGGLLNTQYF	TGTGCCAGCAGCCCTGGGGGGGGGCTGTTAAATACGCAGTATTTT
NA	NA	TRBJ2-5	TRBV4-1	CASSQGGRETQYF	TGCGCCAGCAGCCAAGGGGGCCGAGAGACCCAGTACTTC
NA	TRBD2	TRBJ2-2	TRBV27	CARGGGRLAGGTTGELFF	TGTGCCAGGGGAGGGGGTCGACTAGCGGGAGGTACGACCGGGGAGCTGTTTTTT
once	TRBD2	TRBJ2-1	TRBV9	CASTSGPVSYNEQFF	TGTGCCAGCACTAGCGGGCCTGTTTCCTACAATGAGCAGTTCTTC
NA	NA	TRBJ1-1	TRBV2	CASSEVKGEAFF	TGTGCCAGCAGTGAAGTGAAGGGGGAAGCTTTCTTT
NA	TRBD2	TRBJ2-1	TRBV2	CASSEAGASGRVLSAEQFF	TGTGCCAGCAGTGAAGCGGGGGCTAGCGGGAGGGTTCTCAGTGCTGAGCAGTTCTTC
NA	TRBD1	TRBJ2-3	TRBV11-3	CASSSSQGASDTQYF	TGTGCCAGCAGCTCGTCACAGGGGGCCTCAGATACGCAGTATTTT
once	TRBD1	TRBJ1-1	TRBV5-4	CASRHRDRGIEAFF	TGTGCCAGCAGGCATCGGGACAGGGGTATTGAAGCTTTCTTT
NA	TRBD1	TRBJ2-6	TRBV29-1	CSVEATGSGANVLTF	TGCAGCGTTGAAGCGACAGGGTCAGGGGCCAACGTCCTGACTTTC
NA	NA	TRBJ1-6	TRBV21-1	CASKATGAPGSLNSPLHF	TGTGCCAGCAAAGCGACAGGGGCCCCTGGATCTTTGAATTCACCCCTCCACTTT
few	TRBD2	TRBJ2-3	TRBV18	CASSPLAGGTGTDTQYF	TGTGCCAGCTCACCACTAGCGGGAGGAACGGGAACAGATACGCAGTATTTT
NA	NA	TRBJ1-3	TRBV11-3	CASSRGGTSGNTIYF	TGTGCCAGCAGCCGAGGGGGAACCTCTGGAAACACCATATATTTT
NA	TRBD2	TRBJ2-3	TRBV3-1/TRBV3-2	CASSLGLAGGPGTDTQYF	TGTGCCAGCAGCCTCGGACTAGCGGGGGGGCCTGGCACAGATACGCAGTATTTT
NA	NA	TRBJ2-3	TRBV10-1	CASSDLTFRGKYTDTQYF	TGCGCCAGCAGTGACCTCACGTTCAGGGGAAAGTATACAGATACGCAGTATTTT
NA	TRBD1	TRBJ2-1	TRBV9	CASSVAGQGYNEQFF	TGTGCCAGCAGCGTAGCGGGACAGGGATACAATGAGCAGTTCTTC
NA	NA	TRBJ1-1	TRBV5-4	CASSLSRDNAEAFF	TGTGCCAGCAGCTTGTCCCGAGATAATGCTGAAGCTTTCTTT
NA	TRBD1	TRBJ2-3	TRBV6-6	CASTSTGTARTDTQYF	TGTGCCAGCACCAGTACCGGGACAGCGAGGACAGATACGCAGTATTTT
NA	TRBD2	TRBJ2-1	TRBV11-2	CASSTGGGAGGSNEQFF	TGTGCCAGCAGCACCGGGGGCGGTGCGGGAGGATCCAATGAGCAGTTCTTC
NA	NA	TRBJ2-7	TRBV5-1	CASSFSSSFQGIGYEQYF	TGCGCCAGCAGCTTTTCTTCTAGTTTCCAGGGGATTGGCTACGAGCAGTACTTC
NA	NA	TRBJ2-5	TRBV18	CASSPTSRQETQYF	TGTGCCAGCTCACCCACTAGCCGGCAAGAGACCCAGTACTTC
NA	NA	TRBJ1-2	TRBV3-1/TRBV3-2	CASNHLSGSKGYTF	TGTGCCAGCAACCATTTATCAGGGTCCAAGGGCTACACCTTC
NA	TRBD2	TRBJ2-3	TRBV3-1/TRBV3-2	CASTLAGVTADTQYF	TGTGCCAGCACTTTAGCGGGAGTCACTGCAGATACGCAGTATTTT
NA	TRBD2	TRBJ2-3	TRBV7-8	CASSLGTSGRTSTDTQYF	TGTGCCAGCAGCTTAGGGACTAGCGGTCGGACTAGCACAGATACGCAGTATTTT
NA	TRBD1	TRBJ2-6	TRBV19	CASSLGQGAYSGANVLTF	TGTGCCAGTAGTTTAGGACAGGGGGCATATAGTGGGGCCAACGTCCTGACTTTC
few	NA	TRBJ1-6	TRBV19	CASSITGRSALHF	TGTGCCAGTAGTATTACAGGCCGGTCAGCCCTCCACTTT
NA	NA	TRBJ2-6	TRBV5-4	CASSPPGALGANVLTF	TGTGCCAGCAGCCCGCCAGGGGCGCTAGGGGCCAACGTCCTGACTTTC
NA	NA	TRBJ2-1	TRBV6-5	CASRRGTLSGNEQFF	TGTGCCAGCCGTCGGGGGACGCTCTCCGGGAATGAGCAGTTCTTC
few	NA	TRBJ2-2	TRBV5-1	CASTQKVQAPANTGELFF	TGCGCCAGCACCCAGAAGGTGCAGGCCCCCGCGAACACCGGGGAGCTGTTTTTT
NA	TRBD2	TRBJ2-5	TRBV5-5	CASSSSGGASGETQYF	TGTGCCAGCAGCTCTAGCGGGGGGGCCTCGGGCGAGACCCAGTACTTC
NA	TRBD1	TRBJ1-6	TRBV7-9	CASTSQGAFSSPLHF	TGTGCCAGCACCTCACAGGGGGCATTCAGTTCACCCCTCCACTTT
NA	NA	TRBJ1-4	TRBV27	CASRRGAFNEKLFF	TGTGCCAGCAGGCGGGGGGCTTTTAATGAAAAACTGTTTTTT
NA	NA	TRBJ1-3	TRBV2	CASSSRTRSGNTIYF	TGTGCCAGCAGTTCTCGGACACGCTCTGGAAACACCATATATTTT